The entry below describes one T cell receptor beta chain. Its antigen remains unidentified. CD45RO/CCR7/CD25/CD127/CD95/CD27 separated CD4+ naive, central memory, regulatory and stem cell-like memory cells by sorting. Germline V gene sequence: CDR1 SGHRS, CDR2 YFSETQ. V dropped 4 bases and J dropped 4 bases, with 18 bases sitting between them. This CDR3 is built from 16 residues. Investigators reverse transcribed all isolated RNA, so they sequenced expressed TCRB transcripts. The repertoire was sequenced with immunoSEQ multiplex PCR; TCRdb's copy has only in-frame clones and lacks some. The sample consists of roughly 400,000 clones, around 9.6% of them appearing once. The sample comes from a study of beta chain features in type 1 diabetes. Study details: Similarity in age, gender and cell yields was seen between patients and healthy donors. Study-wide results and caveats: In every one of the four CD4+ subsets, TCRB CDR3s were moderately but significantly shorter in Type 1 diabetes patients.

The rearrangement links TRBV5-1 to TRBJ1-3; perhaps TRBD1 as D (6 bases). The receptor's source is a man aged 25-40 years with type 1 diabetes. The sequenced material came from central memory CD4+ T cells from blood. CDR3 coding DNA: TGCGCCAGCAGCACCGGACAGCGGAGCAACGGAAACACCATATATTTT. Amino acid sequence: CASSTGQRSNGNTIYF.